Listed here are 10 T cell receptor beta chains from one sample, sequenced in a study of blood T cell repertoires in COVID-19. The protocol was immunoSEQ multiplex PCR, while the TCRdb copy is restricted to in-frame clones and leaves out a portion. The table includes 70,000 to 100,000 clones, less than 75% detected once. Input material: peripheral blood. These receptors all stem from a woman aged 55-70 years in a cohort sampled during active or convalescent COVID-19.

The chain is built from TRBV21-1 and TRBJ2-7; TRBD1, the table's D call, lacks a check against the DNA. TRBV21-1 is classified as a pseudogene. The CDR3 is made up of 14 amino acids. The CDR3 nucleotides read TGTGCCAGCAGCAAAGAAGCAGGAAATTACGAGCAGTACTTC. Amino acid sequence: CASSKEAGNYEQYF.

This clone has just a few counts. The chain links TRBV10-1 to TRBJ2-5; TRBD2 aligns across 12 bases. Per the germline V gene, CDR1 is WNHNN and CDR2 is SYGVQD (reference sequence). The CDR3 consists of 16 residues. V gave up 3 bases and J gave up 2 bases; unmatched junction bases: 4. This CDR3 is CASSDQLAGGQETQYF. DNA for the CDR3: TGCGCCAGCAGTGACCAACTAGCGGGGGGACAAGAGACCCAGTACTTC.

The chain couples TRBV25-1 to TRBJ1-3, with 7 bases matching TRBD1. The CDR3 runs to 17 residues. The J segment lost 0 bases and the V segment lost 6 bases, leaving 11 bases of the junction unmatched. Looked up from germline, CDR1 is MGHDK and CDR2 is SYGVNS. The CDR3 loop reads CASSGSRTGNSGNTIYF. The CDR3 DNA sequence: TGTGCCAGCAGCGGTTCCCGGACAGGCAACTCTGGAAACACCATATATTTT.

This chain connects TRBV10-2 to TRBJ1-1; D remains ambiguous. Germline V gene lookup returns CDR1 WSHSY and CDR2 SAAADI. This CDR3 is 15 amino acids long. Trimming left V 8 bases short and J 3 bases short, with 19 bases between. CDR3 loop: CASGTEGGRYTEAFF. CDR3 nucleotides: TGCGCCAGCGGCACAGAAGGAGGACGGTACACTGAAGCTTTCTTT.

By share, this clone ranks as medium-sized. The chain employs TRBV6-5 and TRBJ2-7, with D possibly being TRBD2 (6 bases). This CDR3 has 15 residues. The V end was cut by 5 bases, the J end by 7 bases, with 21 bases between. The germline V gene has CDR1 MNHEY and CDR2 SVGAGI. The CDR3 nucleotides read TGTGCCAGCAGTACCGAATACAGAGGGGCGGGGGAGCAGTACTTC. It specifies CASSTEYRGAGEQYF.

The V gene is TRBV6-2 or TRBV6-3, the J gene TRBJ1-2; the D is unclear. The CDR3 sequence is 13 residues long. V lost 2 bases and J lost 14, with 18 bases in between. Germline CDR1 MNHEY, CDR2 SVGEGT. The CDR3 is CASSYTATATWTF. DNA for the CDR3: TGTGCCAGCAGTTACACAGCCACCGCCACCTGGACCTTC.

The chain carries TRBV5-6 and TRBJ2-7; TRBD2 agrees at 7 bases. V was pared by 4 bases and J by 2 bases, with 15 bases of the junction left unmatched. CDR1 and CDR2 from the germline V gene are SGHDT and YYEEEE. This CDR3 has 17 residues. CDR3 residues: CASSTLLARGGTYEQYF. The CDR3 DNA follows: TGTGCCAGCAGCACCCTCCTGGCTCGCGGGGGAACCTACGAGCAGTACTTC. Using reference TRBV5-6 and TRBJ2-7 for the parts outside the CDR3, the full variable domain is DAGVTQSPTHLIKTRGQQVTLRCSPKSGHDTVSWYQQALGQGPQFIFQYYEEEERQRGNFPDRFSGHQFPNYSSELNVNALLLGDSALYLCASSTLLARGGTYEQYFGPGTRLTVT.

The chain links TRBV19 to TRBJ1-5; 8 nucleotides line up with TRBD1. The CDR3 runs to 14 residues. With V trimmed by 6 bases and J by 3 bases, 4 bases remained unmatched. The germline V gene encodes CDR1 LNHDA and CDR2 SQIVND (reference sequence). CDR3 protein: CASRRQGSNQPQHF. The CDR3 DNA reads TGTGCCAGTAGACGACAGGGGTCCAATCAGCCCCAGCATTTT.

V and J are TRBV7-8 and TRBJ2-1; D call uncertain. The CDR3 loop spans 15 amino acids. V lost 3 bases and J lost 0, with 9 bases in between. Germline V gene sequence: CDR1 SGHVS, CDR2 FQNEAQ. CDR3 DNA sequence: TGTGCCAGCAGCTTCCGGCCTAGCTCCTACAATGAGCAGTTCTTC. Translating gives CASSFRPSSYNEQFF.

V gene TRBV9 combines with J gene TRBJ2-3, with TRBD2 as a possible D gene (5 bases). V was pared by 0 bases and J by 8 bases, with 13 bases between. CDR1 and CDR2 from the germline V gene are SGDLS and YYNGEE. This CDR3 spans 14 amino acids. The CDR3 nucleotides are TGTGCCAGCAGCGTAGATGCGGATCGGGGTACGCAGTATTTT. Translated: CASSVDADRGTQYF.